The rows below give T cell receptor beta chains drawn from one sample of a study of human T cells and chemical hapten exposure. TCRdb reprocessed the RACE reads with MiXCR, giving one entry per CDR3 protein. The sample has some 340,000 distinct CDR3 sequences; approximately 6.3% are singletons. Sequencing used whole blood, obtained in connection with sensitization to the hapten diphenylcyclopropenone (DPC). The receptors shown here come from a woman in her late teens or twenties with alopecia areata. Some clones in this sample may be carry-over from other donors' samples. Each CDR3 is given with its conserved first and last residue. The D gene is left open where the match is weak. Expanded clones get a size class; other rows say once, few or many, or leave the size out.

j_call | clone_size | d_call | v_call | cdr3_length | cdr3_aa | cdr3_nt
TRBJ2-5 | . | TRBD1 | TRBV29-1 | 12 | CSALTGLETQYF | TGCAGCGCTTTGACAGGGCTCGAGACCCAGTACTTC
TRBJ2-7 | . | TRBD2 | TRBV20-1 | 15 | CSARDMTSESYEQYF | TGCAGTGCTAGAGATATGACTAGCGAATCCTACGAGCAGTACTTC
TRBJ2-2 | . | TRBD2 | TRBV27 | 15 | CASSLQSGGVVELFF | TGTGCCAGCAGTCTACAGAGCGGGGGGGTCGTGGAGCTGTTTTTT
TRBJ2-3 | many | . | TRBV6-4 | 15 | CASSDSGNPSDTQYF | TGTGCCAGCAGTGACTCCGGGAATCCCTCAGATACGCAGTATTTT
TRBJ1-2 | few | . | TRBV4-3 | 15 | CASSQTLQENYGYTF | TGCGCCAGCAGCCAAACCTTGCAGGAGAACTATGGCTACACCTTC
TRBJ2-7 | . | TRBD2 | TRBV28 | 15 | CASSTFGGSAYEQYF | TGTGCCAGCAGTACATTCGGGGGGTCGGCCTACGAGCAGTACTTC
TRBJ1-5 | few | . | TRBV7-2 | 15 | CASSQRTESNQPQHF | TGTGCCAGCAGCCAACGGACAGAAAGCAATCAGCCCCAGCATTTT
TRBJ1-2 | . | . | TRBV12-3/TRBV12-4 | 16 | CASRSSSKTPNYGYTF | TGTGCCAGCAGGTCTTCTTCGAAAACACCTAACTATGGCTACACCTTC
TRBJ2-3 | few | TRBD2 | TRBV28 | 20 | CASSLNPASGAVTSTDTQYF | TGTGCCAGCAGTTTAAATCCGGCTAGCGGGGCTGTAACTAGCACAGATACGCAGTATTTT
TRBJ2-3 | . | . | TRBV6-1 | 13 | CAIWTGTKDTQYF | TGTGCCATCTGGACGGGAACAAAGGATACGCAGTATTTT
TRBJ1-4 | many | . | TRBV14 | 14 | CASSQAGGYEKLFF | TGTGCCAGCAGCCAAGCCGGTGGATATGAAAAACTGTTTTTT
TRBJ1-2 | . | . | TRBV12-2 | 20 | CASRHTGRSGRHRPYYGYTF | TGTGCAAGTCGGCATACAGGGCGGTCGGGGCGACACAGACCTTACTATGGCTACACCTTC
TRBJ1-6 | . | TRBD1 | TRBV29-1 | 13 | CSVGQGKNSPLHF | TGCAGCGTTGGACAGGGAAAAAATTCACCCCTCCACTTT
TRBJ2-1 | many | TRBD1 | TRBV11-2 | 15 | CATSSRDSSYNEQFF | TGTGCCACCTCATCCAGGGACAGCTCCTACAATGAGCAGTTCTTC
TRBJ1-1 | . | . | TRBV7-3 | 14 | CASSSSEGHTEAFF | TGTGCCAGCAGCTCCTCCGAGGGGCACACTGAAGCTTTCTTT
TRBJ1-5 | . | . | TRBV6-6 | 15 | CASSYGTGGNQPQHF | TGTGCCAGCAGTTACGGGACGGGGGGCAATCAGCCCCAGCATTTT
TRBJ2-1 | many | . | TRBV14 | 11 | CASSLNYEQFF | TGTGCCAGCAGCCTAAATTATGAGCAGTTCTTC
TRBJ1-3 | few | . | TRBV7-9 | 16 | CASSPIGQPSRNTIYF | TGTGCCAGCAGCCCAATTGGACAGCCATCTAGAAACACCATATATTTT
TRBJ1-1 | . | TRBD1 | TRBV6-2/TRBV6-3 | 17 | CASSWETGGVMNTEAFF | TGTGCCAGCAGTTGGGAGACAGGGGGCGTTATGAACACTGAAGCTTTCTTT
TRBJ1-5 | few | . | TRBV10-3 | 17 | CATTQRWSDLSNQPQHF | TGTGCCACTACACAGAGGTGGAGTGACCTTAGCAATCAGCCCCAGCATTTT
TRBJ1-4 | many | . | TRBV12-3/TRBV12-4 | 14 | CASSLMEGNEKLFF | TGTGCCAGCAGTCTAATGGAAGGGAATGAAAAACTGTTTTTT
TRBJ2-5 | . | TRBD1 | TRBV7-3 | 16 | CASSSGTGSLQETQYF | TGTGCCAGCAGCTCGGGGACAGGGAGCCTGCAAGAGACCCAGTACTTC
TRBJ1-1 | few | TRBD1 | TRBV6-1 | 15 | CASSEPGQAKGDAFF | TGTGCCAGCAGTGAACCGGGACAGGCTAAAGGAGATGCTTTCTTT
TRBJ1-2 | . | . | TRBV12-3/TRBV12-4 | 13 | CASSFNRGYGYTF | TGTGCCAGCAGTTTTAATCGGGGCTATGGCTACACCTTC
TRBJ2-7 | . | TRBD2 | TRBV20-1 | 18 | CSARTSGGTGSGLYEQYF | TGCAGTGCTAGGACTAGCGGGGGAACTGGGTCCGGCCTCTACGAGCAGTACTTC
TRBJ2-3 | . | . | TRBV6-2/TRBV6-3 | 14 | CASSFVGGTDTQYF | TGTGCCAGCAGTTTTGTGGGGGGAACAGATACGCAGTATTTT
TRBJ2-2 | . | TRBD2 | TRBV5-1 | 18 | CASSSSGLAGADTGELFF | TGCGCCAGCAGCTCCTCGGGACTAGCGGGGGCCGACACCGGGGAGCTGTTTTTT
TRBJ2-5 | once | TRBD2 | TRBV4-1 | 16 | CASSPLAGPLQETQYF | TGCGCCAGCAGCCCGCTAGCGGGGCCCCTGCAAGAGACCCAGTACTTC
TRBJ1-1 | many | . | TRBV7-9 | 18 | CASSSPEVAVLMNTEAFF | TGTGCCAGCAGCTCACCGGAGGTGGCAGTACTGATGAACACTGAAGCTTTCTTT
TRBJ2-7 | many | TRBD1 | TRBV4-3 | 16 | CASSQDVRQGSYEQYF | TGCGCCAGCAGCCAAGATGTGAGACAGGGATCCTACGAGCAGTACTTC
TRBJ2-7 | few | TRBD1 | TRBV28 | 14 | CASKKGQNVYEQYF | TGTGCCAGCAAAAAGGGACAGAACGTTTACGAGCAGTACTTC
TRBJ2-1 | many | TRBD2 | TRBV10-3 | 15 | CAISDASGGYNEQFF | TGTGCCATCAGTGATGCTAGCGGGGGCTACAATGAGCAGTTCTTC
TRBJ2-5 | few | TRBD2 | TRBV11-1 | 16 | CASSPGLAGRRETQYF | TGTGCCAGCAGCCCCGGACTAGCGGGGCGGAGGGAGACCCAGTACTTC
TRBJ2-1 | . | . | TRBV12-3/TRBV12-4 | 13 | CASSFGGRAGQLF | TGTGCCAGCAGTTTTGGAGGGCGAGCAGGTCAGCTCTTC
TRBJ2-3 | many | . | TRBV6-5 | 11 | CASSYADTQYF | TGTGCCAGCAGTTACGCAGATACGCAGTATTTT
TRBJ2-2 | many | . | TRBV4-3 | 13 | CASSEQGYGELFF | TGCGCCAGCAGCGAACAGGGATACGGGGAGCTGTTTTTT
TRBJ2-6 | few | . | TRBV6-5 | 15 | CASTRGIDGANVLTF | TGTGCCAGCACACGCGGGATCGACGGGGCCAACGTCCTGACTTTC
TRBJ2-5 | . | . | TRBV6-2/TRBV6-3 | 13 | CASSNLLGETQYF | TGTGCCAGCAGTAACCTATTGGGAGAGACCCAGTACTTC
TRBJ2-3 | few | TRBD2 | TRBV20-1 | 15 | CSAPSGGAPTDTQYF | TGCAGTGCCCCTAGCGGGGGGGCACCCACAGATACGCAGTATTTT
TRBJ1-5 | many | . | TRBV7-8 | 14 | CASSYVEGGQPQHF | TGTGCCAGCAGCTACGTTGAGGGAGGTCAGCCCCAGCATTTT
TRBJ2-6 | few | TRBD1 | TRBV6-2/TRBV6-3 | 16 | CASSYPGGSGANVLTF | TGTGCCAGCAGTTACCCAGGGGGTTCCGGGGCCAACGTCCTGACTTTC
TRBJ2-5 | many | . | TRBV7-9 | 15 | CASSQASGGQETQYF | TGTGCCAGCAGCCAGGCCTCCGGGGGCCAAGAGACCCAGTACTTC
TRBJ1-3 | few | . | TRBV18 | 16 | CASSPGTGSSGNTIYF | TGTGCCAGCTCACCCGGGACGGGAAGCTCTGGAAACACCATATATTTT
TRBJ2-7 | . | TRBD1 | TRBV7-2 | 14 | CASSRMTGEIEQYF | TGTGCCAGCAGCCGAATGACAGGGGAGATCGAGCAGTACTTC
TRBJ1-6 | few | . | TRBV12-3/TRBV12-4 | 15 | CASSPGQRVGSPLHF | TGTGCCAGCAGTCCAGGACAAAGGGTCGGTTCACCCCTCCACTTT
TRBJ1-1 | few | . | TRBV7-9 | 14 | CASSRPQLNTEAFF | TGTGCCAGCAGCCGCCCCCAGCTGAACACTGAAGCTTTCTTT
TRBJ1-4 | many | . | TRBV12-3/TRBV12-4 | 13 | CASNLNGDEELFF | TGTGCCAGCAACCTGAACGGGGACGAGGAACTGTTTTTT
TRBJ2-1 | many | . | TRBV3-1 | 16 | CASSQGGVGAYNEQFF | TGTGCCAGCAGCCAAGGCGGTGTCGGGGCCTACAATGAGCAGTTCTTC
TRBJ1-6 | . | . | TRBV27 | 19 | CASSLSVGRGSSYNSPLHF | TGTGCCAGCAGTTTATCGGTTGGTAGGGGGAGCTCCTATAATTCACCCCTCCACTTT
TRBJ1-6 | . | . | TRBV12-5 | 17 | CASGRPRGDSYNSPLHF | TGTGCTAGTGGACGCCCACGGGGGGACTCCTATAATTCACCCCTCCACTTT